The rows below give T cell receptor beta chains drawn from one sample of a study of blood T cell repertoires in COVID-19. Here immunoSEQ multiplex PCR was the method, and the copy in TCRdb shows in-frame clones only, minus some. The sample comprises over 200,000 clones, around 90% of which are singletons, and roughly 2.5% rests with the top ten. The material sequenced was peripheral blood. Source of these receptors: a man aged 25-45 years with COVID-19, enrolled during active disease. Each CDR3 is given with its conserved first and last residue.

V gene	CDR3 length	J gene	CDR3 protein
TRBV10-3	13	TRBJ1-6	CAISGQGNSPLHF
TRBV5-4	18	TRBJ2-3	CASSLAIGLAGFTDTQYF
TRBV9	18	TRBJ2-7	CASSVATPSGRAFYEQYF
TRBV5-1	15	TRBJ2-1	CAGSSGLAGSNEQFF
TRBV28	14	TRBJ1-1	CASSYDRVITEAFF
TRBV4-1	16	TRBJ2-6	CASSQDLRSGANVLTF
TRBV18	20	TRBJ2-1	CASSPPGLAGGPGSYNEQFF
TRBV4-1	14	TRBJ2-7	CASSLSGGSYEQYF
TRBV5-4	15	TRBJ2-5	CASSLTGRFQETQYF
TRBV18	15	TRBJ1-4	CASSPRQGWDEKLFF
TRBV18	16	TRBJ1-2	CASSPPASGGAVGYTF
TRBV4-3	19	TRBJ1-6	CASSQDLGPGSLFHSPLHF
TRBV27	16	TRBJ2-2	CASSPRTGLSTGELFF
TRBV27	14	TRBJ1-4	CASSPRATNEKLFF
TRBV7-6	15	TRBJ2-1	CASSLAYSSYNEQFF
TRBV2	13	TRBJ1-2	CASSPRQTDGYTF
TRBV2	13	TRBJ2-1	CASMGPEHNEQFF
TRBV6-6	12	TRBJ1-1	CASGGSGTEAFF
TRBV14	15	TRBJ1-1	CASSPTGSRNTEAFF
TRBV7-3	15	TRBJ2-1	CASSLIGGSYNEQFF
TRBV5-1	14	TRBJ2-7	CARGRPGGGYEQYF
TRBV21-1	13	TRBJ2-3	CASSRRGGDTQYF
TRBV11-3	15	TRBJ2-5	CASSSGVGQGETQYF